The T cell receptor beta chain described here comes from a study of T cell responses to AZD1222 COVID-19 vaccine. General observations from the study: Dominant CD4 TCR responses targeted spike regions 160-218 and 743-854. As reported, nearly half of all spike-specific TCRs target variant regions that are unmutated.

TCRdb keeps only in-frame clones here, not all; method: immunoSEQ multiplex PCR. The data contain 90,000 to 100,000 clones, 70% to 90% of them singletons. A remark on this clone: Its antigen is not known.

The sequenced sample was peripheral blood, obtained on day 0 of AZD1222 vaccination. This receptor was identified in an adult in good health.

Here the CDR3 DNA reads TGTGCCAGCAGGGCCGGACAGGGGATTGCTGAAGCTTTCTTT. Translating gives CASRAGQGIAEAFF. This chain links TRBV6-5 with TRBJ1-1; 9 nucleotides match TRBD1. The V and J ends lost 6 bases and 6 bases, in that order; junction bases with no gene match: 8. Germline CDR1 MNHEY, CDR2 SVGAGI. The CDR3 loop spans 14 amino acids.